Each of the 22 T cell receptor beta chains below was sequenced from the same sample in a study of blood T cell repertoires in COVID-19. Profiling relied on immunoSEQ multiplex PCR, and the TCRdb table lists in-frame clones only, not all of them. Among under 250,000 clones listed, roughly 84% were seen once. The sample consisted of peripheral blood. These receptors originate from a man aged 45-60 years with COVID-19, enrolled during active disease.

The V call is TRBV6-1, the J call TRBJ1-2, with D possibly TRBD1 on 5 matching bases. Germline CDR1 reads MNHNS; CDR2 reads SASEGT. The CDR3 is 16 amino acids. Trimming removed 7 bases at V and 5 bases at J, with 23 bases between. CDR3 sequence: CASTEASVEGRYGYTF. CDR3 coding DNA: TGTGCCAGCACCGAAGCATCAGTGGAGGGACGTTATGGCTACACCTTC.

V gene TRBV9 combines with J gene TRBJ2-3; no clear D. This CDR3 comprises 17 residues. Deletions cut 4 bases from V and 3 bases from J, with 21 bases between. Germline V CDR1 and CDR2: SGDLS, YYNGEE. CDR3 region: CASSQHDAPWRTDTQYF. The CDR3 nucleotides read TGTGCCAGCAGCCAACACGACGCGCCGTGGCGGACAGATACGCAGTATTTT.

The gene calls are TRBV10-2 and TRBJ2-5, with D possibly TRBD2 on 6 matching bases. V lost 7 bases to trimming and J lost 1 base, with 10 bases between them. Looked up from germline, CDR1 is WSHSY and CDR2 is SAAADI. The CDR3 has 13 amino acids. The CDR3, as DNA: TGCGCCAGCACCTTAGCGGCCCAAGAGACCCAGTACTTC. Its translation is CASTLAAQETQYF.

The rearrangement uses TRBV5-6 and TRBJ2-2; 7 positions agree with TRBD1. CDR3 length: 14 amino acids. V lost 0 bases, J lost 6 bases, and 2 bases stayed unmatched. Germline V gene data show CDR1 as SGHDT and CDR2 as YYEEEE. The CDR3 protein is CASSLGQGAGELFF. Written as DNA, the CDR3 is TGTGCCAGCAGCTTGGGCCAGGGGGCCGGGGAGCTGTTTTTT.

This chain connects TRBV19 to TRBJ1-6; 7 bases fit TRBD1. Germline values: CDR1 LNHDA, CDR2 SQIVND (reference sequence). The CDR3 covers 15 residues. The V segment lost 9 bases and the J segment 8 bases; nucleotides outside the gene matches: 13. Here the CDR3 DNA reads TGTGCCAGCCAACCCCCGGGACAGTTGGATTCACCCCTCCACTTT. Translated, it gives CASQPPGQLDSPLHF.

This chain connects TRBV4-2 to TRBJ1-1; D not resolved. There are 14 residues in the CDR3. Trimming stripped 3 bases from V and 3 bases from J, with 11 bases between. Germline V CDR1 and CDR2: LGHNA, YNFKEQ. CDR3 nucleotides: TGTGCCAGCAGCCAGCTACGTCAGGACACTGAAGCTTTCTTT. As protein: CASSQLRQDTEAFF.

The CDR3 DNA is TGTGCCAGCAGCCAAGGGACACAGAACACCGGGGAGCTGTTTTTT. Translated, it gives CASSQGTQNTGELFF. The chain recombines TRBV3-1 (or the pseudogene TRBV3-2) with TRBJ2-2; the D gene is possibly TRBD1 (5 bases). V was clipped by 1 base and J by 1 base, with 7 bases between them. Germline assignment: CDR1 LGHDT and CDR2 YNNKEL (reference sequence). The CDR3 length is 15 residues.

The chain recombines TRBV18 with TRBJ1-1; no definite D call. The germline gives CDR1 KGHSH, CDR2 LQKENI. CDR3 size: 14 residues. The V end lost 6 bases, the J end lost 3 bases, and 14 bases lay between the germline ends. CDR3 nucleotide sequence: TGTGCCAGCTCGCTTGACTTCAGAGACACTGAAGCTTTCTTT. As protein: CASSLDFRDTEAFF.

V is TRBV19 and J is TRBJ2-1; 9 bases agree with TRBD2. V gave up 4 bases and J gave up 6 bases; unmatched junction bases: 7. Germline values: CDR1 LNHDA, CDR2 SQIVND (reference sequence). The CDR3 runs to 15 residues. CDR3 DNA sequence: TGTGCCAGTAGTACTCATAGCGGGAGTGGCAATGAGCAGTTCTTC. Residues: CASSTHSGSGNEQFF. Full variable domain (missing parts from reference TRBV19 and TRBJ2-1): DGGITQSPKYLFRKEGQNVTLSCEQNLNHDAMYWYRQDPGQGLRLIYYSQIVNDFQKGDIAEGYSVSREKKESFPLTVTSAQKNPTAFYLCASSTHSGSGNEQFFGPGTRLTVL.

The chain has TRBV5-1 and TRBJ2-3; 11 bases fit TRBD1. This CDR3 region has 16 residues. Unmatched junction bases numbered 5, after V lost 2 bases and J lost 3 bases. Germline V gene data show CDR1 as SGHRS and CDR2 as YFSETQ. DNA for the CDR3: TGCGCCAGCAGCTTCGGACAGGGGGCGCGAACAGATACGCAGTATTTT. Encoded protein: CASSFGQGARTDTQYF.

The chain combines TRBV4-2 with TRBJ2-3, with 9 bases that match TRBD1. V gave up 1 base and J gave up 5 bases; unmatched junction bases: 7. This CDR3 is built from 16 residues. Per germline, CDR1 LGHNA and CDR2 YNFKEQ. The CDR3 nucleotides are TGTGCCAGCAGCCAAGGCACAGGGGGCGCGGAAGATACGCAGTATTTT. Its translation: CASSQGTGGAEDTQYF.

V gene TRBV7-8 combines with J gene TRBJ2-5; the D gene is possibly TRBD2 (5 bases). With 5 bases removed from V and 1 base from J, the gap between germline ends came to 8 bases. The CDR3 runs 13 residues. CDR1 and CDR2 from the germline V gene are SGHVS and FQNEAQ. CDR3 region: CASSRTFQETQYF. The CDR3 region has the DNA TGTGCCAGCAGCCGGACTTTCCAAGAGACCCAGTACTTC.

The CDR3 protein is CASQWGTRNEQFF. As DNA, the CDR3 is TGTGCCAGCCAATGGGGTACTAGGAATGAGCAGTTCTTC. The chain is built from TRBV6-6 and TRBJ2-1, with D perhaps TRBD2 (5 bases). Germline V gene lookup returns CDR1 MNHNY and CDR2 SVGAGI (reference sequence). The CDR3 loop spans 13 amino acids. V dropped 8 bases and J dropped 7 bases, with 15 bases sitting between them.

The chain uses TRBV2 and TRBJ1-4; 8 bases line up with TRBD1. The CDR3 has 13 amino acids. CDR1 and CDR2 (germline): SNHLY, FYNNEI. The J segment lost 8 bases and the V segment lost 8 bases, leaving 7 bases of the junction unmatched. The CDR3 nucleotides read TGTGCCAGCGGCAGGGGGCGCAGGGAAAAACTGTTTTTT. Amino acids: CASGRGRREKLFF.

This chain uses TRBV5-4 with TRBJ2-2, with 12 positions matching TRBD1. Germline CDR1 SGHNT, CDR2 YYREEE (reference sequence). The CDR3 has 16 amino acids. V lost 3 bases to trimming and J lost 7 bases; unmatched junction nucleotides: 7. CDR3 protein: CASSWDRGLNGGELFF. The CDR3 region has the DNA TGTGCCAGCAGCTGGGACAGGGGGCTCAATGGCGGGGAGCTGTTTTTT.

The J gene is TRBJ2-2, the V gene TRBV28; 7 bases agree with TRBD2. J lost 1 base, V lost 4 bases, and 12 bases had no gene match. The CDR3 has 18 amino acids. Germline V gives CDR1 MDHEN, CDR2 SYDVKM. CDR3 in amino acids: CASSWWGGIGVNTGELFF. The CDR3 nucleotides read TGTGCCAGCAGTTGGTGGGGGGGGATTGGCGTGAACACCGGGGAGCTGTTTTTT.

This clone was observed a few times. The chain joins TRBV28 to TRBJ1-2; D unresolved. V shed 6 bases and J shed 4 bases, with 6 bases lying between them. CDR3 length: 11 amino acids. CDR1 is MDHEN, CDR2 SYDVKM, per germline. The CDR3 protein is CASSHGYGYTF. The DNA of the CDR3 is TGTGCCAGCAGCCACGGCTATGGCTACACCTTC.

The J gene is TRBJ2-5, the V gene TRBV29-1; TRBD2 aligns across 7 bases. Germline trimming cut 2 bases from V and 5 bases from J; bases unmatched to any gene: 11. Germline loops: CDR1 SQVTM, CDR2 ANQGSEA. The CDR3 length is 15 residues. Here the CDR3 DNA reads TGCAGCGTTGAATATAGTATGGGGCGGGGGGAGACCCAGTACTTC. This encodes CSVEYSMGRGETQYF.

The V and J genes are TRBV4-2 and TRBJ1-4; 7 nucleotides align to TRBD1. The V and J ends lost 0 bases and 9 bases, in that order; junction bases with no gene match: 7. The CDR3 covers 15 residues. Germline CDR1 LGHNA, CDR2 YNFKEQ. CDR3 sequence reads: CASSQDEQGRKKLFF. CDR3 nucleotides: TGTGCCAGCAGCCAAGATGAACAGGGGCGGAAAAAACTGTTTTTT.

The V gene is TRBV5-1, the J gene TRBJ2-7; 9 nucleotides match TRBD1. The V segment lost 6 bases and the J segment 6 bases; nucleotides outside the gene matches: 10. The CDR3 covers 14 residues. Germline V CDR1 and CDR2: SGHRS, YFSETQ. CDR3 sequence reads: CASIEGQGLGEQYF. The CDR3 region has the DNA TGCGCCAGCATCGAGGGACAGGGCCTCGGCGAGCAGTACTTC.

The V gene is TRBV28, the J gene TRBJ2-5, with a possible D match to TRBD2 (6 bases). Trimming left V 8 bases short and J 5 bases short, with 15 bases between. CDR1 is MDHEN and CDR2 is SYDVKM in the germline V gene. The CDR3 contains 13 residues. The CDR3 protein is CASVSGAGETQYF. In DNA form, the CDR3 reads TGTGCCAGCGTTAGTGGGGCGGGGGAGACCCAGTACTTC.

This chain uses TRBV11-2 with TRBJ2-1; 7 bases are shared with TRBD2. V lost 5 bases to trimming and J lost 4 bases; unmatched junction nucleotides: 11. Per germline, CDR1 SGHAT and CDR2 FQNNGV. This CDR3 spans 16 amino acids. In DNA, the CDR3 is TGTGCCAGCAGCAGCCTTCGAGCGGGGCTTTACAATGAGCAGTTCTTC. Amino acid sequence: CASSSLRAGLYNEQFF.